A single sample is the source of the 11 T cell receptor beta chains below, sequenced in a study of T cells after yellow fever vaccination. One entry per CDR3 protein results from TCRdb running MiXCR on the 5' RACE reads. The sample lists 550,000 to 750,000 distinct CDR3 sequences, around an eighth occurring once. The source material was PBMCs, sampled on the day of the yellow fever booster vaccination. All receptors come from a man aged 25-45 years who received the YFV17D yellow fever vaccine.

This clonotype was picked up many times. The CDR3 sequence is CASSTRTGFNEQFF. CDR3 coding DNA: TGTGCCAGCAGCACTCGGACAGGGTTCAATGAGCAGTTCTTC. J is TRBJ2-1 and V is TRBV5-6, with 8 bases that match TRBD1. The V segment lost 4 bases and the J segment 6 bases; nucleotides outside the gene matches: 6. Germline loops: CDR1 SGHDT, CDR2 YYEEEE. This CDR3 has 14 amino acids.

This clonotype was detected only a few times. The chain has TRBV9 and TRBJ2-1; 10 bases map to TRBD2. This CDR3 is 16 amino acids long. V lost 5 bases, J lost 3 bases, and 8 bases stayed unmatched. Germline CDR1 reads SGDLS; CDR2 reads YYNGEE. Here the CDR3 DNA reads TGTGCCAGCAGTTTCTCCGGGACTAGCGACTACAATGAGCAGTTCTTC. It translates to CASSFSGTSDYNEQFF.

The rearrangement joins TRBV12-3 or TRBV12-4 to TRBJ2-7; possible D gene TRBD1, 6 bases. The CDR3 consists of 13 residues. The germline V and J ends were trimmed by 8 bases and 7 bases, with 18 bases remaining between them. CDR3 residues: CASGPGHRYEQYF. The DNA of the CDR3 is TGTGCCAGCGGACCGGGACACCGTTATGAGCAGTACTTC.

CDR3 protein: CASSRRSATGDTQYF. CDR3 DNA: TGTGCCAGCAGCCGTCGCAGCGCCACTGGAGATACGCAGTATTTT. The rearrangement uses TRBV7-2 and TRBJ2-3; D not resolved. This CDR3 has 15 amino acids. The ends were cut back, 5 bases at V and 5 bases at J, with 17 bases in the middle. The germline gives CDR1 SGHTA, CDR2 FQGNSA.

The rearrangement links TRBV12-3 or TRBV12-4 to TRBJ2-1; tentatively, D is TRBD1 or TRBD2 (5 bases each). The germline V and J ends were trimmed by 5 bases and 11 bases, with 7 bases remaining between them. The CDR3 consists of 10 residues. The CDR3 DNA reads as TGTGCCAGCAGTCAGGGACAGCAGTTCTTC. Translated, it gives CASSQGQQFF.

In its sample, this clonotype was seen a few times. J is TRBJ2-7 and V is TRBV9, with D possibly being TRBD2 (6 bases). From germline, CDR1 is SGDLS and CDR2 YYNGEE. Trimming took 7 bases from V and 3 from J, leaving 14 bases between them. This CDR3 contains 13 residues. The chain's CDR3 is CASGPGGVYEQYF. CDR3 in DNA: TGTGCCAGCGGCCCTGGAGGGGTCTACGAGCAGTACTTC.

This clonotype was recorded at least ten times. The chain has TRBV7-2 and TRBJ1-5; 7 bases fit TRBD1. The germline CDR1 and CDR2 sequences are SGHTA and FQGNSA. Germline trimming cut 0 bases from V and 4 bases from J; bases unmatched to any gene: 0. The CDR3 totals 14 residues. In DNA, the CDR3 is TGTGCCAGCAGCTTAGCCAGGGGGAATCAGCCCCAGCATTTT. Protein sequence: CASSLARGNQPQHF.

This clonotype was counted a few times. The chain employs TRBV20-1 and TRBJ2-5; TRBD2 matches 10 bases. Germline V gene lookup returns CDR1 DFQATT and CDR2 SNEGSKA (reference sequence). With V trimmed by 2 bases and J by 4 bases, 4 bases remained unmatched. This CDR3 has 14 amino acids. The CDR3 DNA reads as TGCAGTGCTAGACTAGCGGGAGAGGGAGAGACCCAGTACTTC. The encoded protein is CSARLAGEGETQYF.

J is TRBJ2-5 and V is TRBV9; D uncertain. CDR1 is SGDLS, CDR2 YYNGEE, per germline. V shed 4 bases and J shed 0 bases, with 4 bases lying between them. The CDR3 runs 12 residues. CDR3 amino acids: CASSKYQETQYF. As DNA, the CDR3 is TGTGCCAGCAGCAAGTACCAAGAGACCCAGTACTTC.

Only a few counts were recorded for this clonotype. This rearrangement joins TRBV7-2 to TRBJ2-1, with D perhaps TRBD1 or TRBD2 (6 bases each). Trimming took off 6 bases at V and 10 bases at J, with 16 bases between the two ends. The CDR3 spans 13 residues. The germline V gene encodes CDR1 SGHTA and CDR2 FQGNSA. DNA of the CDR3: TGTGCCAGCAGGAGATGGGGGGCAGAGGAGCAGTTCTTC. It translates to CASRRWGAEEQFF.

The V gene is TRBV25-1, the J gene TRBJ2-7; tentative D call: TRBD2 (5 bases). V was pared by 4 bases and J by 6 bases, with 19 bases between. This CDR3 comprises 15 residues. In germline, CDR1 is MGHDK, CDR2 SYGVNS. CDR3 amino acids: CASSGNSGTGSEQYF. The CDR3 nucleotides read TGTGCCAGCAGTGGAAACAGCGGTACTGGGTCCGAGCAGTACTTC.